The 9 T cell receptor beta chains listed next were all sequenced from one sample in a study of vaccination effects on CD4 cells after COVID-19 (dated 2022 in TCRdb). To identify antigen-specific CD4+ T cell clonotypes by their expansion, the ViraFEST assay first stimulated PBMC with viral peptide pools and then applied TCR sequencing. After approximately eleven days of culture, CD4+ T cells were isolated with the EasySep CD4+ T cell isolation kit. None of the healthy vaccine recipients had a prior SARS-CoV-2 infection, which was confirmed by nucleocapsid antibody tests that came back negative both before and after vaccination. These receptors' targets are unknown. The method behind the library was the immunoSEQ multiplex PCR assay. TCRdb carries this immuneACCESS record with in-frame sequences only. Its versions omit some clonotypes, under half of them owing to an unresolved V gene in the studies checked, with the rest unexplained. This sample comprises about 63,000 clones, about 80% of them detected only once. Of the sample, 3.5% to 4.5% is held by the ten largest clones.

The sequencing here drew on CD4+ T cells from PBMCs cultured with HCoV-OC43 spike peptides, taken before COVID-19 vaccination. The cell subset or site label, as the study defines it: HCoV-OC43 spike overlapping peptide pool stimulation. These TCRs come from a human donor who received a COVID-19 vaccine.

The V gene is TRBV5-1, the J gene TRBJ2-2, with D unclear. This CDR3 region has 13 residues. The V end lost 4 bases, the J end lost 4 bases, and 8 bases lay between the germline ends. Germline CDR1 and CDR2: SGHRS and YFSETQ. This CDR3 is CASSPLGTGELFF. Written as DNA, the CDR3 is TGCGCCAGCAGCCCACTGGGCACCGGGGAGCTGTTTTTT. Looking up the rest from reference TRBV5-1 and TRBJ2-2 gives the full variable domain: KAGVTQTPRYLIKTRGQQVTLSCSPISGHRSVSWYQQTPGQGLQFLFEYFSETQRNKGNFPGRFSGRQFSNSRSEMNVSTLELGDSALYLCASSPLGTGELFFGEGSRLTVL.

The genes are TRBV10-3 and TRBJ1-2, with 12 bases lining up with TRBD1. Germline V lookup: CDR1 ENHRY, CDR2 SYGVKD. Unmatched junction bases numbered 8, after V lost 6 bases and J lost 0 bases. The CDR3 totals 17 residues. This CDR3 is CAIRSRDRGRSNYGYTF. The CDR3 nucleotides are TGTGCCATCAGGTCCCGGGACAGGGGGCGATCTAACTATGGCTACACCTTC.

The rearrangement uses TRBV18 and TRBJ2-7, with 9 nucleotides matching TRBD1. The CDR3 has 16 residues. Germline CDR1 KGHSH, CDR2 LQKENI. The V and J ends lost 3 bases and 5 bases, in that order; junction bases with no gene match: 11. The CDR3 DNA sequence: TGTGCCAGCTCACCCCAGGGACAGGGAATGATCGACGAGCAGTACGTC. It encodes CASSPQGQGMIDEQYV.

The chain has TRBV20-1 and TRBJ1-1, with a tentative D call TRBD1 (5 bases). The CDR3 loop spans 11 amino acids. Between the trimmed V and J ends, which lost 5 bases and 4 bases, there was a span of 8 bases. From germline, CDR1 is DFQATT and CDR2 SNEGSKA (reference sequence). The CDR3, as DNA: TGCAGTGCTCACAGGATCACTGAAGCTTTCTTT. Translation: CSAHRITEAFF.

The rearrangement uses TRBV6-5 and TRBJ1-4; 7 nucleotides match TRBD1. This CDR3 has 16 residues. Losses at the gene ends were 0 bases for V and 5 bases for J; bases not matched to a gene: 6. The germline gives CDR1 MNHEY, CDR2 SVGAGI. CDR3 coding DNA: TGTGCCAGCAGTTACTCGAGGGCACAGGGGAATGAAAAACTGTTTTTT. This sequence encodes CASSYSRAQGNEKLFF.

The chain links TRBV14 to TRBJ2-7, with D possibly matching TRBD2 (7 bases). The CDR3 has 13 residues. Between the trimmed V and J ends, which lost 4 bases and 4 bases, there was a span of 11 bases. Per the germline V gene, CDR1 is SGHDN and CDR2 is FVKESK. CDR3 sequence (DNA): TGTGCCAGCAGCCTAAGGGGGGGTTACGAGCAGTACGTC. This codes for CASSLRGGYEQYV.

The CDR3 here is CASSERGGWDTQYF. The CDR3 nucleotides are TGTGCCAGCAGTGAAAGGGGGGGCTGGGATACGCAGTATTTT. The chain employs TRBV6-1 and TRBJ2-3, with a tentative D call TRBD2 (7 bases). V was pared by 2 bases and J by 6 bases, with 12 bases between. Germline-derived CDR1 and CDR2 are MNHNS and SASEGT. This CDR3 comprises 14 residues.

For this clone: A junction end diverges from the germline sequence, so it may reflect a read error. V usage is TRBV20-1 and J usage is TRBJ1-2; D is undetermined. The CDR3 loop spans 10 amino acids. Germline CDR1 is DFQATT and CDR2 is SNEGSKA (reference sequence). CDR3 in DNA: TGTGGCGTCCCCCGCTATGGCTACACCTTC. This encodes CGVPRYGYTF.

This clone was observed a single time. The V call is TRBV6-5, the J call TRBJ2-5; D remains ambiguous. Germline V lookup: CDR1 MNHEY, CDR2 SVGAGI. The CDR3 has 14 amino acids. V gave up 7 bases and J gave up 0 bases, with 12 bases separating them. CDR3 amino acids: CASTRPKDQETQYF. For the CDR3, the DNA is TGTGCCAGCACCCGACCAAAGGACCAAGAGACCCAGTACTTC.